These 14 T cell receptor beta chains originate from one sample sequenced in a study of OX40 agonist ivuxolimab in advanced cancers. Library preparation was by the immunoSEQ multiplex PCR assay. The clones in this table, taken by TCRdb from immuneACCESS, are in-frame only. Not every clone is retained; where verified, under half of the shortfall comes from an unresolved V gene, and the cause of the rest is unknown. For this sample there are about 76,000 clones; about 87% appear just once. The ten largest clonotypes hold 2% to 3% of the sample. Source: CD4+ or CD8+ T cells sorted from blood, taken in a trial of the OX40 agonist ivuxolimab. The source of these receptors is an adult with an advanced solid tumor such as melanoma, head and neck, liver or kidney cancer.

The V gene is TRBV28, the J gene TRBJ2-1; 10 nucleotides match TRBD2. Germline-derived CDR1 and CDR2 are MDHEN and SYDVKM. The CDR3 covers 14 residues. The J segment lost 15 bases and the V segment lost 4 bases, leaving 12 bases of the junction unmatched. The CDR3 region is CASSSSGGHQALFF. DNA for the CDR3: TGTGCCAGCAGTTCTAGCGGGGGCCATCAGGCCCTGTTCTTC.

This clone came up once. The CDR3 loop reads CASHLQRDQPQHF. The CDR3 nucleotides read TGTGCCAGCCACCTACAACGGGATCAGCCCCAGCATTTT. The V and J genes are TRBV2 and TRBJ1-5; D call uncertain. The CDR3 runs to 13 residues. V was trimmed by 8 bases and J by 5 bases, leaving 13 bases between them. The germline gives CDR1 SNHLY, CDR2 FYNNEI.

This chain connects TRBV5-8 to TRBJ1-3; D is ambiguous. The CDR3 loop spans 15 amino acids. The germline V gene has CDR1 SGHTS and CDR2 YDEGEE. V lost 1 base and J 0 bases, leaving 8 bases between the germline ends. This chain's CDR3 is CASSLRDFSGNTIYF. The CDR3, as DNA: TGTGCCAGCAGCTTGAGAGACTTCTCTGGAAACACCATATATTTT.

This rearrangement joins TRBV7-3 to TRBJ2-6; D is uncertain. The length of the CDR3 is 17 residues. V gave up 5 bases and J gave up 2 bases, with 16 bases separating them. The germline gives CDR1 SGHTA, CDR2 FQGTGA. The CDR3 bases are TGTGCCAGCAGCCACGCCCCGTTAGCCCCTGGGGCCAACGTCCTGACTTTC. This codes for CASSHAPLAPGANVLTF.

This sequence joins TRBV6-4 and TRBJ2-3; no clear D gene. The CDR3 spans 13 residues. Per the germline V gene, CDR1 is MRHNA and CDR2 is SNTAGT. V lost 6 bases to trimming and J lost 1 base, with 8 bases between them. The CDR3 coding sequence is TGTGCCAGCAGGTCCGATGGCACAGATACGCAGTATTTT. Translated: CASRSDGTDTQYF.

This clone was seen only once. The CDR3 loop is CAISQVVSSYNEQFF. In DNA, the CDR3 is TGTGCCATCAGTCAGGTCGTCAGCTCCTACAATGAGCAGTTCTTC. V is TRBV10-3 and J is TRBJ2-1; D is undetermined. Germline V gene data show CDR1 as ENHRY and CDR2 as SYGVKD. The CDR3 spans 15 residues. The germline V and J ends were trimmed by 5 bases and 0 bases, with 11 bases remaining between them.

The genes are TRBV28 and TRBJ1-3; possible D gene TRBD1, 5 bases. Per the germline V gene, CDR1 is MDHEN and CDR2 is SYDVKM. The length of the CDR3 is 13 residues. Trimming took off 6 bases at V and 2 bases at J, with 8 bases between the two ends. The CDR3 nucleotides read TGTGCCAGCAGCGACAGCGCTGGAAACACCATATATTTT. Translated: CASSDSAGNTIYF.

This chain links TRBV18 with TRBJ1-2; the match to TRBD1 covers 10 bases. Unmatched junction bases numbered 6, after V lost 6 bases and J lost 5 bases. Per the germline V gene, CDR1 is KGHSH and CDR2 is LQKENI. This CDR3 is 14 amino acids long. The CDR3 here is CASSPGQGWYGYTF. The CDR3 DNA is TGTGCCAGCTCCCCGGGACAGGGGTGGTATGGCTACACCTTC.

Only one count was recorded for this clone. The gene calls are TRBV7-2 and TRBJ2-2, with D possibly TRBD2 on 5 matching bases. CDR3 size: 13 residues. V lost 5 bases, J lost 7 bases, and 11 bases lay in between. Germline V gives CDR1 SGHTA, CDR2 FQGNSA. The CDR3 bases are TGTGCCAGCAGCCTACGGGGAGACGGGGAGCTGTTTTTT. Amino acids: CASSLRGDGELFF.

CDR3: CASSLALAGGFNEQFF. DNA for the CDR3: TGTGCCAGCAGCTTAGCACTAGCGGGGGGGTTCAATGAGCAGTTCTTC. J is TRBJ2-1 and V is TRBV7-2; TRBD2 matches 13 bases. The CDR3 is made up of 16 amino acids. Germline-derived CDR1 and CDR2 are SGHTA and FQGNSA. Unmatched junction bases numbered 2, after V lost 0 bases and J lost 6 bases.

The V and J genes are TRBV9 and TRBJ1-4, with D tentatively TRBD1 (6 bases). The CDR3 is made up of 14 amino acids. CDR1 and CDR2 (germline): SGDLS, YYNGEE. V lost 4 bases to trimming and J lost 7 bases, with 14 bases between them. This chain's CDR3 is CASSLTGSSEKLFF. CDR3 coding DNA: TGTGCCAGCAGCCTAACAGGGTCTAGTGAAAAACTGTTTTTT.

The chain has TRBV14 and TRBJ1-1, with D unclear. This CDR3 has 15 residues. The germline V and J ends were trimmed by 3 bases and 0 bases, with 11 bases remaining between them. Germline V gives CDR1 SGHDN, CDR2 FVKESK. The CDR3 loop reads CASSHRRPMNTEAFF. The CDR3 nucleotides read TGTGCCAGCAGCCACCGGAGACCGATGAACACTGAAGCTTTCTTT.

The rearrangement uses TRBV7-9 and TRBJ2-6; TRBD2 might be the D (6 bases). V shed 6 bases and J shed 0 bases, with 6 bases lying between them. This CDR3 is built from 14 residues. The germline CDR1 and CDR2 sequences are SEHNR and FQNEAQ (reference sequence). DNA of the CDR3: TGTGCCAGCAGGCGGGGCTCTGGGGCCAACGTCCTGACTTTC. Translation gives CASRRGSGANVLTF.

The V and J genes are TRBV2 and TRBJ1-1; TRBD1 matches at 8 bases. The germline V gene encodes CDR1 SNHLY and CDR2 FYNNEI. Trimming cost V 8 bases and J 5 bases; bases outside gene matches: 10. The CDR3 is made up of 14 amino acids. DNA of the CDR3: TGTGCCAGCGGGGTCGTACAGGGGGAAACTGAAGCTTTCTTT. Translating gives CASGVVQGETEAFF.